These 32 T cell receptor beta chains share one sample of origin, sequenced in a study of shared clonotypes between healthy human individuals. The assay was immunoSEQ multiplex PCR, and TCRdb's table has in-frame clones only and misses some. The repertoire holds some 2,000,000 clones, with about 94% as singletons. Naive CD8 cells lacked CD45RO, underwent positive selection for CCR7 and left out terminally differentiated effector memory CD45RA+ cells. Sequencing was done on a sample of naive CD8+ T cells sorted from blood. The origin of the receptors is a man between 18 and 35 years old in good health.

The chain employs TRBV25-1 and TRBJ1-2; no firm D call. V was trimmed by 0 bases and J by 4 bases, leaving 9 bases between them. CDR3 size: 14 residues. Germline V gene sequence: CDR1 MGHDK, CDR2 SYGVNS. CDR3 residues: CASSEYEEFYGYTF. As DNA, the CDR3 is TGTGCCAGCAGTGAATATGAGGAGTTCTATGGCTACACCTTC.

The CDR3 protein is CASSVSKVSYEQYF. The CDR3 DNA follows: TGTGCCAGCAGCGTATCGAAAGTTTCCTACGAGCAGTACTTC. The chain recombines TRBV9 with TRBJ2-7; D gene uncertain. V lost 1 base and J lost 1, with 9 bases in between. Germline-derived CDR1 and CDR2 are SGDLS and YYNGEE. This CDR3 is built from 14 residues.

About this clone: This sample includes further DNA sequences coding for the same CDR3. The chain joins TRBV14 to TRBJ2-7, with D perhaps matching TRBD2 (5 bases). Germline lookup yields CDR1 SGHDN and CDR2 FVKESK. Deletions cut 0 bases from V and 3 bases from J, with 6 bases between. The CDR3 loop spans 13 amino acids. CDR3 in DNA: TGTGCCAGCAGCCAAGAACGGGGCTACGAGCAGTACTTC. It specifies CASSQERGYEQYF.

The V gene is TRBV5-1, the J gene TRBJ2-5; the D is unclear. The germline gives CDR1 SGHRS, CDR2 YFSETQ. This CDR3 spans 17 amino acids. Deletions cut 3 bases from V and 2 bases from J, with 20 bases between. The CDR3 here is CASSYNLAPKLQETQYF. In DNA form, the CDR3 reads TGCGCCAGCAGCTATAACCTGGCCCCGAAATTACAAGAGACCCAGTACTTC.

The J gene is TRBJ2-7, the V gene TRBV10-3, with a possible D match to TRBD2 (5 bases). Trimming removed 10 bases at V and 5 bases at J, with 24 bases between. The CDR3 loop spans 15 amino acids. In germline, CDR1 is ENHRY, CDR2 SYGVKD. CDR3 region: CATASSSFLGNEQYF. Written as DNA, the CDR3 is TGTGCCACGGCGTCTAGCTCCTTCTTAGGAAACGAGCAGTACTTC.

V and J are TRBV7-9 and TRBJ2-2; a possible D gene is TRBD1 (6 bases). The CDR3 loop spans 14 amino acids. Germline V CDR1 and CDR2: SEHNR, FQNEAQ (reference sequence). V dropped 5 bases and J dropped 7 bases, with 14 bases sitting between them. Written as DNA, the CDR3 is TGTGCCAGCAGCCCCGGGACATCCGGCGGGGAGCTGTTTTTT. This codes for CASSPGTSGGELFF.

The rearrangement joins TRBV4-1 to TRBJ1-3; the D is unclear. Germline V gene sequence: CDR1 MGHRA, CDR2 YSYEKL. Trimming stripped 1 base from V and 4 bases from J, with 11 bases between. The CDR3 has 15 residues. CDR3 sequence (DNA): TGCGCCAGCAGCCAAGGAATATTGGGGGGAAACACCATATATTTT. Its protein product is CASSQGILGGNTIYF.

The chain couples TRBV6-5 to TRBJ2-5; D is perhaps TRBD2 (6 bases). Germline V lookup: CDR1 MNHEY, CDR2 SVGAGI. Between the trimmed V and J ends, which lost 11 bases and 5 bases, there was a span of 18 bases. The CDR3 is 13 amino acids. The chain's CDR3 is CAARGVAGETQYF. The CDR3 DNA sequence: TGTGCCGCGCGGGGTGTGGCGGGGGAGACCCAGTACTTC.

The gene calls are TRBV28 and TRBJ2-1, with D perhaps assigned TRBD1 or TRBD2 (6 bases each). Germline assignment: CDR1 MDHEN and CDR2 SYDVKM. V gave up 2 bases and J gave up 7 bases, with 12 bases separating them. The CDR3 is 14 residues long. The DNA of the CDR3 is TGTGCCAGCAGTTTAGGGGGGCTACGGAATGAGCAGTTCTTC. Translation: CASSLGGLRNEQFF.

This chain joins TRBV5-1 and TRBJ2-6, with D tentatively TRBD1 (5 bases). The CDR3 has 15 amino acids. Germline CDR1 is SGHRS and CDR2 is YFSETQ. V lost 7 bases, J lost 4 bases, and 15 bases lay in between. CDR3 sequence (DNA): TGCGCCAGCGGTTATGCAGGGTCCGGGGCCAACGTCCTGACTTTC. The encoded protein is CASGYAGSGANVLTF. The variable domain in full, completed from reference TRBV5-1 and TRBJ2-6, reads KAGVTQTPRYLIKTRGQQVTLSCSPISGHRSVSWYQQTPGQGLQFLFEYFSETQRNKGNFPGRFSGRQFSNSRSEMNVSTLELGDSALYLCASGYAGSGANVLTFGAGSRLTVL.

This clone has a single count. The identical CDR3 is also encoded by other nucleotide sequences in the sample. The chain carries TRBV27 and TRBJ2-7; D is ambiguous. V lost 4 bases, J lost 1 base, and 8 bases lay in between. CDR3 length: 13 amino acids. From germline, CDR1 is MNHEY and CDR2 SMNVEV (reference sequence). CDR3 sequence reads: CASSSGPSYEQYF. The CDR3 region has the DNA TGTGCCAGCAGTTCCGGGCCTTCCTACGAGCAGTACTTC.

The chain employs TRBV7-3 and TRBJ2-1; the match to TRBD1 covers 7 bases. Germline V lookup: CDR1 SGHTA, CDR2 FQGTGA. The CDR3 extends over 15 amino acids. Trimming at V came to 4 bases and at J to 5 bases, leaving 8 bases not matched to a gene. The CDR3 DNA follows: TGTGCCAGCAGCTCACAGGGGAGCGCCCACAATGAGCAGTTCTTC. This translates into CASSSQGSAHNEQFF.

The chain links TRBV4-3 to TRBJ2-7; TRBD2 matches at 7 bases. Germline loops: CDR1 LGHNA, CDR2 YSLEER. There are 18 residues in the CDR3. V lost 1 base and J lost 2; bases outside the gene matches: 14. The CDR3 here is CASSQGSGGRDLTYEQYF. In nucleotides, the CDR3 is TGCGCCAGCAGCCAAGGGTCGGGGGGTCGGGACCTTACCTACGAGCAGTACTTC.

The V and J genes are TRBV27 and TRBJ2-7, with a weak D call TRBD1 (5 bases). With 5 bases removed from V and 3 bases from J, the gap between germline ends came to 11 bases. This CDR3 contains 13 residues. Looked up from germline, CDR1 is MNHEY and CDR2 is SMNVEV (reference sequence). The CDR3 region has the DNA TGTGCCAGCAGTACGTATCAGGGCTACGAGCAGTACTTC. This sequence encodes CASSTYQGYEQYF.

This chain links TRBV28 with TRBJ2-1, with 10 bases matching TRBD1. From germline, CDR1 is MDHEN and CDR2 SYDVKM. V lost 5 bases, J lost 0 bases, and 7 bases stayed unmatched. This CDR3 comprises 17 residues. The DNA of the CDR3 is TGTGCCAGCAGTCTAGGGACAGGGGAGGGCTCCTACAATGAGCAGTTCTTC. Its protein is CASSLGTGEGSYNEQFF.

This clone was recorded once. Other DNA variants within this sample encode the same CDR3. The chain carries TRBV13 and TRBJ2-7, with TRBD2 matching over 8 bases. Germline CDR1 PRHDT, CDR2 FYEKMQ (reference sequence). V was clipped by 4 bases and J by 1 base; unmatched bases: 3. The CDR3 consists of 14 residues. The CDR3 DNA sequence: TGTGCCAGCAGCTCGGGACTAGTTTCCTACGAGCAGTACTTC. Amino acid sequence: CASSSGLVSYEQYF.

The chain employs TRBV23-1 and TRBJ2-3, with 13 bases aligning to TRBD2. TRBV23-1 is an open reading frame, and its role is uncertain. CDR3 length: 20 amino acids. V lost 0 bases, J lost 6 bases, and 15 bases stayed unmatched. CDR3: CASSQSALLAGGRKADTQYF. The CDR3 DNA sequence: TGCGCCAGCAGTCAATCGGCTCTACTAGCGGGGGGGCGAAAAGCGGATACGCAGTATTTT.

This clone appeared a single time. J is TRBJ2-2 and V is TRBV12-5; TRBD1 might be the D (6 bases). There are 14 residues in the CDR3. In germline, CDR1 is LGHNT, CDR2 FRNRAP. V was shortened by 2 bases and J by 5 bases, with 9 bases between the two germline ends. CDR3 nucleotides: TGTGCTAGTGGTTTGACACAGGGAACCGGGGAGCTGTTTTTT. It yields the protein CASGLTQGTGELFF. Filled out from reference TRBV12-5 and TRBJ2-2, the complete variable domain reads DARVTQTPRHKVTEMGQEVTMRCQPILGHNTVFWYRQTMMQGLELLAYFRNRAPLDDSGMPKDRFSAEMPDATLATLKIQPSEPRDSAVYFCASGLTQGTGELFFGEGSRLTVL.

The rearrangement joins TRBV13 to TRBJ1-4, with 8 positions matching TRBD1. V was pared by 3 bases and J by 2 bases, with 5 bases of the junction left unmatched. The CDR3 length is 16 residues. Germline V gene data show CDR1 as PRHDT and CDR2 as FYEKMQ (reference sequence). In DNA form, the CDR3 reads TGTGCCAGCAGCTTGACAGGGGTGGCGACTAATGAAAAACTGTTTTTT. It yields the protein CASSLTGVATNEKLFF.

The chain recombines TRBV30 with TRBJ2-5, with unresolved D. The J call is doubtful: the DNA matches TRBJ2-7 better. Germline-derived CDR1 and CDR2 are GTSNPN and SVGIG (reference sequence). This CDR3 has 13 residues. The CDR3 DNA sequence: TGTGCCTGGAGTTTAGGCAGTTCCTACGAGCAGTACTTC. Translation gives CAWSLGSSYEQYF.

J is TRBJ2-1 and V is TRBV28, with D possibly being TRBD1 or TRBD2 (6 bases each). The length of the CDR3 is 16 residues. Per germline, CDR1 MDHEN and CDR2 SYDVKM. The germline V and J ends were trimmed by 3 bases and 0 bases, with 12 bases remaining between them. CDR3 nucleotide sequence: TGTGCCAGCAGTTTCGGGGGCCCAAGCTCCTACAATGAGCAGTTCTTC. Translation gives CASSFGGPSSYNEQFF.

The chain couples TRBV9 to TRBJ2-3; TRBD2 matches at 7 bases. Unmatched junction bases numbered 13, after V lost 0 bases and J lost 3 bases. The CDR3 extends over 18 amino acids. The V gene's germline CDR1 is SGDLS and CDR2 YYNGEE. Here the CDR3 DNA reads TGTGCCAGCAGCGTAGATCTAGGCCTAGCGGAAGAAACAGATACGCAGTATTTT. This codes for CASSVDLGLAEETDTQYF.

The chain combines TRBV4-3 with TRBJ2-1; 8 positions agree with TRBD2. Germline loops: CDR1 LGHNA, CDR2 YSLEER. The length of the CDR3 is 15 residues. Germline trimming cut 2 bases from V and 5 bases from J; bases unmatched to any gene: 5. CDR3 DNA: TGCGCCAGCAGCCAATTACTAGCGGTCGACAATGAGCAGTTCTTC. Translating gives CASSQLLAVDNEQFF.

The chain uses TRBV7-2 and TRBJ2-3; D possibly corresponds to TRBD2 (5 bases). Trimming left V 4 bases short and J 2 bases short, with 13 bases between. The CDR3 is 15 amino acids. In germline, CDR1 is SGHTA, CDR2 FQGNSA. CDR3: CASSSHLGDTDTQYF. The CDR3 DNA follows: TGTGCCAGCAGCTCCCACCTCGGGGACACAGATACGCAGTATTTT. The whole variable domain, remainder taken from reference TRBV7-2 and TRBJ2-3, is GAGVSQSPSNKVTEKGKDVELRCDPISGHTALYWYRQSLGQGLEFLIYFQGNSAPDKSGLPSDRFSAERTGGSVSTLTIQRTQQEDSAVYLCASSSHLGDTDTQYFGPGTRLTVL.

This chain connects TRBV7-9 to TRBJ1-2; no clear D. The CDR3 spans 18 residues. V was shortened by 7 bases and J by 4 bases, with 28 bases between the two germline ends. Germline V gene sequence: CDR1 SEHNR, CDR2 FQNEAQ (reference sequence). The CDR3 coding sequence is TGTGCCAGCACCTTCACGGAGGGAAGTATAGGCGAACGCTATGGCTACACCTTC. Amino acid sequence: CASTFTEGSIGERYGYTF.

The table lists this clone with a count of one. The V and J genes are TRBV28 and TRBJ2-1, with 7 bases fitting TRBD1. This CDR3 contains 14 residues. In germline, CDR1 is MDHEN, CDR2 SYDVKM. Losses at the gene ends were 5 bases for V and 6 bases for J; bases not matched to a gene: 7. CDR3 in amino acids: CASSPYRGGNEQFF. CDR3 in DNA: TGTGCCAGCAGTCCTTACAGGGGCGGCAATGAGCAGTTCTTC.

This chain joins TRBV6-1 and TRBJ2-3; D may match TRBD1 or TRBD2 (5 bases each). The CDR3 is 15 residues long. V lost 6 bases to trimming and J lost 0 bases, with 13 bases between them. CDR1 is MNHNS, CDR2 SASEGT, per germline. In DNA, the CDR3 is TGTGCCAGCAGAATATGGGGCGGGAGCACAGATACGCAGTATTTT. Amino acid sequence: CASRIWGGSTDTQYF.

The CDR3 nucleotides are TGTGCCAGCAGGAGGACAGGGGAGGGGGCCTACGAGCAGTACTTC. It specifies CASRRTGEGAYEQYF. This sequence joins TRBV6-5 and TRBJ2-7; the match to TRBD1 covers 9 bases. CDR3 length: 15 amino acids. V trimming: 6 bases; J trimming: 2 bases; junction bases outside the gene matches: 8. Germline V CDR1 and CDR2: MNHEY, SVGAGI.

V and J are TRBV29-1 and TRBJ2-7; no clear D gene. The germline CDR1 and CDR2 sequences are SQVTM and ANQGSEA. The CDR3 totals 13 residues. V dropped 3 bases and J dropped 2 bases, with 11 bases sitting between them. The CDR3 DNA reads TGCAGCGTTGAGAGCAGGTCGACCTACGAGCAGTACTTC. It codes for CSVESRSTYEQYF.

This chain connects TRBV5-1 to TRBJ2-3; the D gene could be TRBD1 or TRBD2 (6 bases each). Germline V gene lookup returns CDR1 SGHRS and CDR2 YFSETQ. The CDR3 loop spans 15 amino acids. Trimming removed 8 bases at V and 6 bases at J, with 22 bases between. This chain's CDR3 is CARRNRPGACDTQYF. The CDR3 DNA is TGCGCCAGAAGGAATCGCCCGGGGGCCTGTGATACGCAGTATTTT.

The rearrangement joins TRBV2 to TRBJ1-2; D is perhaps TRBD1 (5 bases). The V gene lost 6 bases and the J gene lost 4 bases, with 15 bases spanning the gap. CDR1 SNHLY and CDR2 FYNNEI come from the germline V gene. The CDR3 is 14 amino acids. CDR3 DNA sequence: TGTGCCAGCAGAGGGGAACAGAACTTCTATGGCTACACCTTC. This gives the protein CASRGEQNFYGYTF. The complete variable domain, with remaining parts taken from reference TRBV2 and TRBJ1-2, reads EPEVTQTPSHQVTQMGQEVILRCVPISNHLYFYWYRQILGQKVEFLVSFYNNEISEKSEIFDDQFSVERPDGSNFTLKIRSTKLEDSAMYFCASRGEQNFYGYTFGSGTRLTVV.

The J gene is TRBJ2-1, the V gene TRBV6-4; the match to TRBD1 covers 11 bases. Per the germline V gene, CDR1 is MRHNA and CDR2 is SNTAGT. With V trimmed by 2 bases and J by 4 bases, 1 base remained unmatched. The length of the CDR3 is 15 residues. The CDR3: CASSDRDRGYNEQFF. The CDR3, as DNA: TGTGCCAGCAGTGACAGGGACAGGGGGTACAATGAGCAGTTCTTC.